The 2 T cell receptor beta chains below all came from one sample that was sequenced in a study of blood T cell repertoires in COVID-19. Only in-frame clones appear in the TCRdb table, and some are missing; sequencing was by immunoSEQ multiplex PCR. In the table there are some 200,000 clones, 86% of which are singletons. The sequenced material came from peripheral blood. Receptor source: a woman older than 75 in a cohort sampled during active or convalescent COVID-19.

DNA for the CDR3: TGTGCCAGCAGTGAAGCAACAGGGGGACAGCCCCAGCATTTT. Its translation: CASSEATGGQPQHF. The chain carries TRBV6-1 and TRBJ1-5, with 8 bases matching TRBD1. There are 14 residues in the CDR3. V shed 0 bases and J 7 bases; nucleotides not matched to a gene: 2. The germline V gene encodes CDR1 MNHNS and CDR2 SASEGT.

In nucleotides, the CDR3 is TGTGCCAGCACCTTCGGGACAGAAGAGACCCAGTACTTC. Translation: CASTFGTEETQYF. The chain has TRBV5-6 and TRBJ2-5, with 7 positions matching TRBD1. V lost 6 bases, J lost 3 bases, and 5 bases stayed unmatched. Germline-derived CDR1 and CDR2 are SGHDT and YYEEEE. The CDR3 is 13 amino acids.